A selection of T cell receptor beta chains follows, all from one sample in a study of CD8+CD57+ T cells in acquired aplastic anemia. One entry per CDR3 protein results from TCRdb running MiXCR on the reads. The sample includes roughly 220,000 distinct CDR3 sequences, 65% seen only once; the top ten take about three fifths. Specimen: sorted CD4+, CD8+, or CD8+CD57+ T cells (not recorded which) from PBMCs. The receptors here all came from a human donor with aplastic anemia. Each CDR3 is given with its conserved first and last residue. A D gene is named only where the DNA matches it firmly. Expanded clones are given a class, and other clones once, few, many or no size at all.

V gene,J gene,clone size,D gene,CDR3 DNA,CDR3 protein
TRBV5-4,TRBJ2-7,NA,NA,TGTGCCAGCAGCTCGATGACTAGTCCCTACGAGCAGTACTTC,CASSSMTSPYEQYF
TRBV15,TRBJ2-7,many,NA,TGTGCCACCAGCAGTGGTCTAGGATCCTACGAGCAGTACTTC,CATSSGLGSYEQYF
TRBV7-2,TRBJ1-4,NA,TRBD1,TGTGCCAGCAGCTTAGCGCAGGGGGACGGGGAAAAACTGTTTTTT,CASSLAQGDGEKLFF
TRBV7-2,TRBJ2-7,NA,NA,TGTGCCAGCAGCACCAGTGGGGCGCCCACTTACGAGCAGTACTTC,CASSTSGAPTYEQYF
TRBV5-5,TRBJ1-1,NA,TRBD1,TGTGCCAGCAGTTTAGTCACAGGGGGCAACACTGAAGCTTTCTTT,CASSLVTGGNTEAFF
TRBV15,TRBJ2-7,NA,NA,TGTGCCACAAGGGCGGAGGGCTCCTACGAGCAGTACTTC,CATRAEGSYEQYF
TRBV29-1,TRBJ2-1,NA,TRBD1,TGCAGCACACCGGGACAGGGTCTTTGGGATGAGCAGTTCTTC,CSTPGQGLWDEQFF
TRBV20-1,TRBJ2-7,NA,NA,TGCAGTGCTAGCCCCGGGGTCGGCTACGAGCAGTACTTC,CSASPGVGYEQYF
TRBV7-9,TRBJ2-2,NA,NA,TGTGCCAGCAGCTTACGAGGCCTAGGAGGCACAGGGGAGCTGTTTTTT,CASSLRGLGGTGELFF
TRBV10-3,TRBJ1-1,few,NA,TGTGCCATCAGTGATGGGCGGAACACCATGAACACTGAAGCTTTCTTT,CAISDGRNTMNTEAFF
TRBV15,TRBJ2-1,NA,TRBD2,TGTGCCACCAGCAGTTTCTCGCGGGGGGGCCTCAATGAGCAGTTCTTC,CATSSFSRGGLNEQFF
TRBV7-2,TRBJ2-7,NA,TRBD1,TGTGCCAGCGTTTCCGGGACAGGGAACTACGAGCAGTACTTC,CASVSGTGNYEQYF
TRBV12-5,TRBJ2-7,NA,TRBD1,TGTGCTAGTGCCTGGGACAGCAACTACGAGCAGTACTTC,CASAWDSNYEQYF
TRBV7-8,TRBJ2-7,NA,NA,TGTGCCAGCAGCCAACATCACCAGCTTCTTTACTACGAGCAGTACTTC,CASSQHHQLLYYEQYF
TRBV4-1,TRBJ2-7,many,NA,TGCGCCAGCAGCCAACAGGACAACTACGAGCAGTACTTC,CASSQQDNYEQYF
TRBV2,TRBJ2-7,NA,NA,TGTGCCAGCCTGTCGGGGACGGGTTACGAGCAGTACTTC,CASLSGTGYEQYF
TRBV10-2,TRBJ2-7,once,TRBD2,TGCGCCAGCACCCCGATGCTAGCGGGAGGGAGTGAGCAGTACTTC,CASTPMLAGGSEQYF
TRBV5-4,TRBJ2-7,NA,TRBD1,TGTGCCAGCAGCTGGGACAGGGGAGCGGGTTACGAGCAGTACTTC,CASSWDRGAGYEQYF
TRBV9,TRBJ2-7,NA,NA,TGTGCCAGCAGCGTCAGGGCAGACGGAGAGCAGTACTTC,CASSVRADGEQYF
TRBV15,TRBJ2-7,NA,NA,TGTGCCACCAGCAGTCAGGACCTGGGGCAGTACTTC,CATSSQDLGQYF
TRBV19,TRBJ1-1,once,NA,TGTGCCAGTAGGGGGGGACGGGAAGCTTTCTTT,CASRGGREAFF
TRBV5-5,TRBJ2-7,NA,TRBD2,TGTGCCAGCAGCTTGGTGGGGCTAGCGGGCATCACCTACGAGCAGTACTTC,CASSLVGLAGITYEQYF